This TCR beta chain stems from a study of blood T cell repertoires in COVID-19. Turning to the study itself: Researchers got acute and convalescent COVID-19 samples from the United States, Italy and Spain. T cells, B-cell-depleted T cells, or PBMCs supplied cDNA or gDNA.

Method: immunoSEQ multiplex PCR; TCRdb's copy keeps in-frame clones and lacks some. Here the sample spans 200,000 to 250,000 clones, roughly 88% being singletons. Individuals drawn from 20 to 30 US areas were roughly 18 to 95 years old. The CDR3 runs 15 residues. Germline trimming cut 6 bases from V and 0 bases from J; bases unmatched to any gene: 5. The germline V gene encodes CDR1 MNHEY and CDR2 SVGAGI. This receptor was obtained from a woman in her forties with acute COVID-19. The rearrangement links TRBV6-5 to TRBJ1-5; 7 bases agree with TRBD1. The sample comprised PBMCs or T cells enriched from blood (not recorded which). CDR3 amino acids: CASSTQGNSNQPQHF. The DNA of the CDR3 is TGTGCCAGCAGCACACAGGGGAATAGCAATCAGCCCCAGCATTTT.